This TCR beta chain emerged from a study of OX40 agonist ivuxolimab in advanced cancers. Study-level information: The patients' treatment was ivuxolimab, an agonistic anti-OX40 (CD134) antibody.

This clone rates as medium-sized. The protocol was immunoSEQ multiplex PCR, while the TCRdb copy is restricted to in-frame clones and leaves out a portion. The sample records about 17,000 clones, around 80% being singletons. Trimming shortened V by 4 bases and J by 4 bases, and 14 bases separated the two germline ends. Germline V gene data show CDR1 as MGHRA and CDR2 as YSYEKL. CDR3 length equals 16 residues. The chain has TRBV4-1 and TRBJ1-6; perhaps TRBD1 as D (5 bases). Here the sequenced sample was CD4+ or CD8+ T cells sorted from blood, taken in a trial of the OX40 agonist ivuxolimab. This clonotype was sampled from an adult with an advanced solid tumor such as melanoma, head and neck, liver or kidney cancer. CDR3 amino acids: CASSRSPGPYNSPLHF. In DNA form, the CDR3 reads TGCGCCAGCAGCCGCAGCCCGGGGCCATATAATTCACCCCTCCACTTT.